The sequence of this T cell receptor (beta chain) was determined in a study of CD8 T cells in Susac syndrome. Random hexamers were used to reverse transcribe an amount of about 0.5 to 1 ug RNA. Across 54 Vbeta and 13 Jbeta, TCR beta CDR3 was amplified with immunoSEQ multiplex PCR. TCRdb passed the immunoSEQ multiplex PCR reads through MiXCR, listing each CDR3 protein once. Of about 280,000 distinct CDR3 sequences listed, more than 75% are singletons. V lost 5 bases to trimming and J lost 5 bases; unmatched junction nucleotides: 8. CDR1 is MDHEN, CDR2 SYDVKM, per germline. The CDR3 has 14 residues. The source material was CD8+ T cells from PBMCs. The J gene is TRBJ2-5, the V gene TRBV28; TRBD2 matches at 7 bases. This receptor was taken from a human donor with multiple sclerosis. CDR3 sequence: CASSPPGRIETQYF. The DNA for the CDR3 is TGTGCCAGCAGTCCCCCCGGGAGGATTGAGACCCAGTACTTC. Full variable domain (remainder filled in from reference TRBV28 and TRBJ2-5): DVKVTQSSRYLVKRTGEKVFLECVQDMDHENMFWYRQDPGLGLRLIYFSYDVKMKEKGDIPEGYSVSREKKERFSLILESASTNQTSMYLCASSPPGRIETQYFGPGTRLLVL.